This T cell receptor beta chain was sequenced in a study of T cell responses to AZD1222 COVID-19 vaccine. The overall study: Second doses at about 4 or about 12 weeks were pooled. Notes on the study in general: Females outnumbered males among donors, who were mostly white British; clonal diversity was possibly underestimated. Epitopes outside B.1.351 and B.1.1.7 mutated regions reportedly drew nearly half of spike TCRs.

Clones were read by immunoSEQ multiplex PCR, and TCRdb kept only the in-frame ones, dropping some. The repertoire holds approximately 90,000 clones, with nearly 90% as singletons. As for this clone: No antigen is known for it.

CDR1 and CDR2 (germline): MNHEY, SVGAGI. CDR3 length: 14 residues. The V end was cut by 6 bases, the J end by 1 base, with 12 bases between. The TCR sequence derives from an adult in good health. This chain links TRBV6-5 with TRBJ1-1; D is undetermined. The sample in question was peripheral blood, obtained on day 0 of AZD1222 vaccination. The CDR3 protein is CASSITLRNTEAFF. The CDR3 nucleotides read TGTGCCAGCAGCATAACGCTTCGGAACACTGAAGCTTTCTTT.